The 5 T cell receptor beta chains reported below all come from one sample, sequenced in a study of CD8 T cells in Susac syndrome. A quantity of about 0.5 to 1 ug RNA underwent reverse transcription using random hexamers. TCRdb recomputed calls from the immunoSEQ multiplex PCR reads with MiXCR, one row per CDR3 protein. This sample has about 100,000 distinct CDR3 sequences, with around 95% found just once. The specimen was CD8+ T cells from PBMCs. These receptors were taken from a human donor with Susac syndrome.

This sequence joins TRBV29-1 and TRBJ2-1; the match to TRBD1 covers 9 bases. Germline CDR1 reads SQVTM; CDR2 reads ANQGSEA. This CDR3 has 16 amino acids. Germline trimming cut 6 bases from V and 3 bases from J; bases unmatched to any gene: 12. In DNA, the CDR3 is TGCAGCGTCTCTTCGTCGGGGGGACAGGGCTACAATGAGCAGTTCTTC. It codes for CSVSSSGGQGYNEQFF.

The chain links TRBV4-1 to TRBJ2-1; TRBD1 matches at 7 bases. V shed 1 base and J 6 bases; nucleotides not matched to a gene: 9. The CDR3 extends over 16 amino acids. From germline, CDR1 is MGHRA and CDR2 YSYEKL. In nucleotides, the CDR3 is TGCGCCAGCAGCCAAGGAGCTGGGACAGAGGGCAATGAGCAGTTCTTC. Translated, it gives CASSQGAGTEGNEQFF.

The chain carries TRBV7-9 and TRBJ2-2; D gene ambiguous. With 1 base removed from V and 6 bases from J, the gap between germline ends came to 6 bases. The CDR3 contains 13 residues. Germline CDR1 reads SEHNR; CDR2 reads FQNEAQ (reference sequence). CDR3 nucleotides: TGTGCCAGCAGCTTAGTGTTCGCCGGGGAGCTGTTTTTT. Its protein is CASSLVFAGELFF.

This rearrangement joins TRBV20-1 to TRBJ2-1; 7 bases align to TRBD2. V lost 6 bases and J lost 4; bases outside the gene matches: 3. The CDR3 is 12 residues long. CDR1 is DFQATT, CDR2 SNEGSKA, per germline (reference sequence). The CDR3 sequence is CSALSGYNEQFF. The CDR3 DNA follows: TGCAGTGCGCTTAGCGGGTACAATGAGCAGTTCTTC.

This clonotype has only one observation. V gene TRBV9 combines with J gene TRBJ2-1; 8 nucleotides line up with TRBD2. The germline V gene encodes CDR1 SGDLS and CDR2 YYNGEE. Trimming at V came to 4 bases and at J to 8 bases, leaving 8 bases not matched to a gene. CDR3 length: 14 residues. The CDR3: CASSPGGTSHEQFF. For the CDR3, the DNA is TGTGCCAGCAGCCCCGGGGGGACTAGTCATGAGCAGTTCTTC.